This TCR beta chain was obtained from a study of T cell responses to AZD1222 COVID-19 vaccine (dated by TCRdb to 2020 to 2023). Describing the broader study: TCR sequencing covered about 230 trial participants: 207 given two doses of AZD1222 and around 25 given two doses of MenACWY control vaccine. Trial participants were enrolled by age into 18-55, 56-69 and 70-plus year subgroups, with around 150, 28 and 57 TCR-sequenced participants respectively. Summary of the overall study and its limitations: Epitopes outside the regions mutated in the B.1.351 and B.1.1.7 variants were reportedly recognized by nearly half of the unique spike-specific TCRs. Because no samples from the day 14 peak response were available, repertoires could be characterized only after the peak T cell response. Conclusions about previously exposed vaccinees were limited because only six AZD1222 recipients were SARS-CoV-2 seropositive at baseline. The whole spike protein was spanned by vaccine-associated CD4 TCRs, and dominant responses were seen in regions 160-218 and 743-854. After two AZD1222 doses, spike-specific TCR breadth and depth were significantly higher than at day 0 and than in MenACWY recipients. Participants were mostly white British, with more females than males. The authors suggested clonal diversity may have been underestimated. In the small 56-69-year group, the increase in depth fell short of significance, most likely because of low power.

The CDR3 starts with the cysteine, ends with the phenylalanine, and has 16 residues. CDR3 DNA is the only sequence kept; it has 48 bases, read in frame from the first base. CDR1 and CDR2 are drawn from the germline V gene (reference sequence): LNHDA, SQIVND. V loses 1 base of germline sequence and J loses 0 bases, and the interval between the two ends is 7 bases. The time point label for this specimen denotes: about 28 days (+/-7) after the second vaccine dose. AZD1222 recipients with second doses at about 4 weeks or about 12 weeks were pooled, because spike-specific TCR depth and breadth did not differ between schedules. Vaccinee samples were obtained from the UK trials COV001 and COV002, which included a single-blind randomized controlled phase 2/3 trial of AZD1222 (ChAdOx1 nCoV-19) in healthy adults. Trial participant PBMC samples were collected at day 0 and day 28 after the second dose for TCRbeta chain sequencing.

This clone was seen just once. Its antigen remains unidentified. No qualities accompany the bases; no much larger clone lies one base away. The CDR3 regions of human TCRbeta chains were subjected to immunosequencing. The study's own analysis went as follows. TCRs in the repertoires were matched against a reference library of SARS-CoV-2-specific TCRs that had been generated with the MIRA antigen-specificity platform. Breadth meant the fraction of unique TCRs that were SARS-CoV-2-associated, whereas depth meant the fraction of total T cells that were SARS-CoV-2-associated. Each spike-specific TCR was assigned to its reactive spike region and to a CD4 or CD8 class using the MIRA data. Log10-transformed breadth and depth values were compared by one-way ANOVA with Sidak's multiple comparisons tests. This is the immuneACCESS table as TCRdb keeps it, with only in-frame sequences that have V and J called. A part of the clones is gone; compared with another copy, unresolved V genes explain less than half, and the rest is unexplained. V and J calls and clone size are as listed in that table; D and trimming were resolved from the DNA. The sample records 89,000 or so clones, approximately 90% of which are singletons. The biggest ten clones account for 11% of the sample.

The TCR sequence derives from an adult who received the AZD1222 COVID-19 vaccine. The source material was peripheral blood, sampled 28 days after the second AZD1222 dose. The V gene is TRBV19 and the J gene is TRBJ2-6; no confident D gene assignment can be made. The CDR3 protein is CASSIVPHSGANVLTF. The DNA is as follows: TGTGCCAGTAGTATAGTCCCCCACTCTGGGGCCAACGTCCTGACTTTC.